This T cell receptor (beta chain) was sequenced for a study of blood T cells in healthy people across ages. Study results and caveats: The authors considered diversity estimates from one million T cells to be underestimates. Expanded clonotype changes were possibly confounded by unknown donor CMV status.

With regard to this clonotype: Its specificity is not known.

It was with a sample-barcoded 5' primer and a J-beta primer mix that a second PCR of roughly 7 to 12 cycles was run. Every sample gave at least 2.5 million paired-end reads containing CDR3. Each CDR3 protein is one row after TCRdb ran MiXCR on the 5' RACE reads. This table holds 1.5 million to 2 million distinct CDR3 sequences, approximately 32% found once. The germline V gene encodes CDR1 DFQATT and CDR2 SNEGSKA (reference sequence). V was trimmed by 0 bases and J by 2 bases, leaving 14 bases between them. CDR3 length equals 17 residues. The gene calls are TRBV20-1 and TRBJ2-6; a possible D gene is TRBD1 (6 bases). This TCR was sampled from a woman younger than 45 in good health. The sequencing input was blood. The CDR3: CSARDLGAVTGANVLTF. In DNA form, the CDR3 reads TGCAGTGCTAGAGATCTGGGGGCGGTGACTGGGGCCAACGTCCTGACTTTC.